This T cell receptor beta chain is from a study of identical twins. Study findings and constraints: The more abundant beta clonotypes in cord blood had fewer insertions, and memory repertoires did not show this.

Template switching added a universal primer binding site, and final cDNA carried unique molecular identifiers. TCRdb re-analysed the 5' RACE reads in MiXCR, keeping a single row per CDR3 protein. The sample comprises 420,000 or so distinct CDR3 sequences, 18% of which are singletons, and around 10% rests with the top ten. CDR3 length: 14 amino acids. From germline, CDR1 is SGHRS and CDR2 YFSETQ. V lost 7 bases, J lost 1 base, and 11 bases lay in between. Comment on this clonotype: Its matching antigen is unknown.

Material: naive T cells sorted from blood. The source is a man aged 50-60 years in good health. The J gene is TRBJ2-2, the V gene TRBV5-1; D is unresolved. The DNA of the CDR3 is TGCGCCAGCGCCGTTTTGAGGAACACCGGGGAGCTGTTTTTT. Encoded protein: CASAVLRNTGELFF. Filled out from reference TRBV5-1 and TRBJ2-2, the complete variable domain reads KAGVTQTPRYLIKTRGQQVTLSCSPISGHRSVSWYQQTPGQGLQFLFEYFSETQRNKGNFPGRFSGRQFSNSRSEMNVSTLELGDSALYLCASAVLRNTGELFFGEGSRLTVL.